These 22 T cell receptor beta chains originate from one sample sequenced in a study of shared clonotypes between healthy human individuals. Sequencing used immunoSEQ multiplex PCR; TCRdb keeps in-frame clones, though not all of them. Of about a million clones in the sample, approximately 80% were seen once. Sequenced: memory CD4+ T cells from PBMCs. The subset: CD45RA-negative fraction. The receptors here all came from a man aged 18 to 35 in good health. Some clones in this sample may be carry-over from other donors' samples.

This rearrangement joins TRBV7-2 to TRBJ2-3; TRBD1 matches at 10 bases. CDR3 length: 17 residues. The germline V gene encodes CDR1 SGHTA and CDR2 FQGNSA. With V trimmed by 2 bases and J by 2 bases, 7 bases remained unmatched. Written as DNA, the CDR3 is TGTGCCAGCAGCTTAAGAGCGGGACAGGGGTTCACAGATACGCAGTATTTT. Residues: CASSLRAGQGFTDTQYF. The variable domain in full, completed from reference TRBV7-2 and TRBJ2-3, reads GAGVSQSPSNKVTEKGKDVELRCDPISGHTALYWYRQSLGQGLEFLIYFQGNSAPDKSGLPSDRFSAERTGGSVSTLTIQRTQQEDSAVYLCASSLRAGQGFTDTQYFGPGTRLTVL.

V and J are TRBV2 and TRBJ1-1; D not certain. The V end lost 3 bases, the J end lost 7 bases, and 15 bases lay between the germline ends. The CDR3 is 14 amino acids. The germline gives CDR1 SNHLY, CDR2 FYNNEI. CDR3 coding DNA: TGTGCCAGCAGTGACTTTCTGGGGTTCGGTGAAGCTTTCTTT. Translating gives CASSDFLGFGEAFF.

CDR3 residues: CASSPPVGTDTQYF. CDR3 nucleotide sequence: TGTGCCAGCAGCCCCCCCGTTGGCACAGATACGCAGTATTTT. The rearrangement links TRBV11-2 to TRBJ2-3; the D is unclear. This CDR3 is built from 14 residues. Germline CDR1 SGHAT, CDR2 FQNNGV. The germline V and J ends were trimmed by 5 bases and 1 base, with 10 bases remaining between them.

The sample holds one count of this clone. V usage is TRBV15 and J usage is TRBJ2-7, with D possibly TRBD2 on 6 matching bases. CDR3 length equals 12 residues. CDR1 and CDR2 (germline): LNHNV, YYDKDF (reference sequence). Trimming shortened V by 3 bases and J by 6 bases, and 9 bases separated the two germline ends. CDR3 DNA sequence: TGTGCCACCAGCAGGATCGGGGGCGAGCAGTACTTC. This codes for CATSRIGGEQYF.

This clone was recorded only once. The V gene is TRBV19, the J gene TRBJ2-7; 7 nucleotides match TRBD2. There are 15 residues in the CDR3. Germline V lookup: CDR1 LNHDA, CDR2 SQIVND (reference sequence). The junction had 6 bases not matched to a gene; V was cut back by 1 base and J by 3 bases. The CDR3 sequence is CASSIGQRGNYEQYF. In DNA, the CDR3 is TGTGCCAGTAGTATAGGGCAGCGGGGAAACTACGAGCAGTACTTC.

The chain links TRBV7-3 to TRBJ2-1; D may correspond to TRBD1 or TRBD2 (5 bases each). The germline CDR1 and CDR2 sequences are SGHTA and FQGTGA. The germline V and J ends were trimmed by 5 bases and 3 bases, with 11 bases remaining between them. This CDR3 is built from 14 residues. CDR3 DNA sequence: TGTGCCAGCAGCCAGGGACGTAACTACAATGAGCAGTTCTTC. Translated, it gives CASSQGRNYNEQFF.

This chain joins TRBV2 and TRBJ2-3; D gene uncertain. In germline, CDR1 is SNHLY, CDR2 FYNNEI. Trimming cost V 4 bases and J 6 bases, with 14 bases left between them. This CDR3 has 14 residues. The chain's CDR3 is CASSGLLRGDTQYF. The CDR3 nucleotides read TGTGCCAGCAGTGGGCTACTCCGAGGTGATACGCAGTATTTT.

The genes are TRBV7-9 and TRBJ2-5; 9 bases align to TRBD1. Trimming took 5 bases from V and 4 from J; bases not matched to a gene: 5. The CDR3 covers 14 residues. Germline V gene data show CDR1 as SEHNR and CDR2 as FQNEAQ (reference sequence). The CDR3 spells CASSMRQGGETQYF. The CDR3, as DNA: TGTGCCAGCAGCATGCGACAGGGGGGAGAGACCCAGTACTTC.

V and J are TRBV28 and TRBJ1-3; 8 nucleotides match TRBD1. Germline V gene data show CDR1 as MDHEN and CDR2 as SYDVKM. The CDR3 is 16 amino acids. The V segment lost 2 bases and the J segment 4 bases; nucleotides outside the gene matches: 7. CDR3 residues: CASSLGRGPFGNTIYF. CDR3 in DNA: TGTGCCAGCAGTTTAGGCAGGGGGCCTTTCGGAAACACCATATATTTT.

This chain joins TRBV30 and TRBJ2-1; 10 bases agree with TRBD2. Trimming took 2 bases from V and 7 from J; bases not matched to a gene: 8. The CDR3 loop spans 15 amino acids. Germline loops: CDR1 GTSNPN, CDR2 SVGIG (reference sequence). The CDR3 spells CAWSFGLAGVNEQFF. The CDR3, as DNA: TGTGCCTGGAGTTTCGGGCTAGCGGGAGTAAATGAGCAGTTCTTC.

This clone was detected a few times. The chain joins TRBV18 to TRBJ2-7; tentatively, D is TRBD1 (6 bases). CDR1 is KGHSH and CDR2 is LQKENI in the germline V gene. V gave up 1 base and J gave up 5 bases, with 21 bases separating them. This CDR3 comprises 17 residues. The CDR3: CASSPLPPTGPYDEQYF. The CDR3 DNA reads TGTGCCAGCTCACCACTACCTCCGACAGGCCCTTACGACGAGCAGTACTTC.

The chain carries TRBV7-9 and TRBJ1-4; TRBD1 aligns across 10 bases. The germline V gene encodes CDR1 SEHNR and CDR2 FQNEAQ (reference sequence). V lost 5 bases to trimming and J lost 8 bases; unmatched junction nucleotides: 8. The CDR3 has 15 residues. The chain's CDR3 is CASSPGQGVYEKLFF. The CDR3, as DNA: TGTGCCAGCAGCCCCGGACAGGGGGTATACGAAAAACTGTTTTTT.

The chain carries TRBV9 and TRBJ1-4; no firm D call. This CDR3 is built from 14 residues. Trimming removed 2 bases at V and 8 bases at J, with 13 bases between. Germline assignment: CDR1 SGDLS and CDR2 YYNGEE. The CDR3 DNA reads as TGTGCCAGCAGCGTCCTGACCGATGGGGAAAAACTGTTTTTT. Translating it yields CASSVLTDGEKLFF.

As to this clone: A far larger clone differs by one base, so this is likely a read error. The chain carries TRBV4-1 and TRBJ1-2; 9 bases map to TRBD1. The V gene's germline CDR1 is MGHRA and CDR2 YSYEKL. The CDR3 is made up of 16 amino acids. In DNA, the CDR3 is TGCGTCAGCAGCCAGGCCGGGACAGGGCGCGTCTATGGCTACACCTTC. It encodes CVSSQAGTGRVYGYTF.

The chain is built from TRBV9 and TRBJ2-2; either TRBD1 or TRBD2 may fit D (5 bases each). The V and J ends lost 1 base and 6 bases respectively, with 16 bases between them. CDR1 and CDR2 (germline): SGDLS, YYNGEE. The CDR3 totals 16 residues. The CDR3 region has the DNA TGTGCCAGCAGCGTATCCGTTGGGGACCCGGCCGGGGAGCTGTTTTTT. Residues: CASSVSVGDPAGELFF.

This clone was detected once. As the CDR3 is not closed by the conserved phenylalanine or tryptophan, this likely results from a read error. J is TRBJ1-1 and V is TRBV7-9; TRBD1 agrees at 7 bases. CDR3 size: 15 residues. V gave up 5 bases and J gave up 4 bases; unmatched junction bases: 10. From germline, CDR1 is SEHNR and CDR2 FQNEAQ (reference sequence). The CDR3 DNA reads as TGTGCCAGCAGCCCTGCTTCCAGGGGGATCACTGAAGCTTTCTCT. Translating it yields CASSPASRGITEAFS.

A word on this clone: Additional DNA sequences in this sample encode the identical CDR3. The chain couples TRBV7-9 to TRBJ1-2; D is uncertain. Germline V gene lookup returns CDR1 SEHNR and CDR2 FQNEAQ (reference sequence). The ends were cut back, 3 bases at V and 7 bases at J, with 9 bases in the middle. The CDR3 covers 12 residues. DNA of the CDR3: TGTGCCAGCAGCTTCTGGGGTGGTGGCTACACCTTC. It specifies CASSFWGGGYTF.

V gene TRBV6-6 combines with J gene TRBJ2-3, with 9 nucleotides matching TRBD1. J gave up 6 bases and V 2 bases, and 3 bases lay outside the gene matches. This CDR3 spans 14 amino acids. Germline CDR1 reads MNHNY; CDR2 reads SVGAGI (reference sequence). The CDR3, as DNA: TGTGCCAGCAGTTACGTGGGACAGGGCGATACGCAGTATTTT. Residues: CASSYVGQGDTQYF.

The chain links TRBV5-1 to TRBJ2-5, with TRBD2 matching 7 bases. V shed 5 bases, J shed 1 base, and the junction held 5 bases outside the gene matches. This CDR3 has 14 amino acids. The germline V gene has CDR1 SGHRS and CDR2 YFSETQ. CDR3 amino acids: CASSPGGSQETQYF. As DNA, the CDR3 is TGCGCCAGCAGTCCGGGCGGGAGCCAAGAGACCCAGTACTTC.

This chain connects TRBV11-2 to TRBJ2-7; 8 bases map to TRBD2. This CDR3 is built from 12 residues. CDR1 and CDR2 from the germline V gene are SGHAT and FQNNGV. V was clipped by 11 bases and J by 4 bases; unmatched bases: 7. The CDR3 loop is CASGASGYEQYF. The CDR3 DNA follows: TGTGCCTCTGGGGCTAGCGGGTACGAGCAGTACTTC.

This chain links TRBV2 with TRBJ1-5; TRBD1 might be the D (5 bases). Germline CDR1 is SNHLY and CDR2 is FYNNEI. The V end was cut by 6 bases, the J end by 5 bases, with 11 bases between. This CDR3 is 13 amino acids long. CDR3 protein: CASRAKQDQPQHF. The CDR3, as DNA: TGTGCCAGCAGAGCCAAACAGGATCAGCCCCAGCATTTT.

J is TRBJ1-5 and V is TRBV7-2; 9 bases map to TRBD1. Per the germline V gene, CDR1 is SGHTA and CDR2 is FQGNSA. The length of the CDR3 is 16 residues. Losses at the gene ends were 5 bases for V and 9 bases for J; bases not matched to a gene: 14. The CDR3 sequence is CASSPGTGIGWAPQHF. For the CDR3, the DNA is TGTGCCAGCAGCCCAGGGACAGGGATAGGTTGGGCGCCCCAGCATTTT.